One sample yielded the 21 T cell receptor beta chains listed below, sequenced in a study of cytomegalovirus exposure and HLA in healthy donors. The PCR made use of 60 Vbeta and 13 Jbeta primers. TCRdb keeps only in-frame clones here, not all; method: immunoSEQ multiplex PCR. The sample records tens of thousands of clones, 55% to 75% being singletons. The sample comprised PBMCs. These receptors all stem from a man aged 45-65 years in good health and CMV-seropositive.

The CDR3 DNA follows: TGTGCCAGTAGAGGTCAAGGAGATGGCTATGGCTACACCTTC. Translation gives CASRGQGDGYGYTF. The chain employs TRBV19 and TRBJ1-2; D is unclear. V dropped 6 bases and J dropped 4 bases, with 15 bases sitting between them. The CDR3 is 14 amino acids. Looked up from germline, CDR1 is LNHDA and CDR2 is SQIVND (reference sequence).

The chain is built from TRBV4-2 and TRBJ1-2; D unresolved. Looked up from germline, CDR1 is LGHNA and CDR2 is YNFKEQ. Trimming cost V 0 bases and J 8 bases, with 16 bases left between them. The CDR3 is 15 amino acids. The chain's CDR3 is CASSQDRLRRGGYTF. The DNA of the CDR3 is TGTGCCAGCAGCCAAGATCGCCTGCGTCGAGGGGGCTACACCTTC.

In its sample, this clone was seen a few times. DNA for the CDR3: TGTGCCATCAGTGAGTCCGTGGGGACAGCCTTCTACGAGCAGTACTTC. Residues: CAISESVGTAFYEQYF. The V and J genes are TRBV10-3 and TRBJ2-7, with 7 bases fitting TRBD1. The trim removed 0 bases at V and 3 bases at J, leaving 8 bases unmatched. CDR3 length: 16 residues. CDR1 ENHRY and CDR2 SYGVKD come from the germline V gene.

V usage is TRBV7-2 and J usage is TRBJ2-7, with 9 nucleotides matching TRBD1. Germline values: CDR1 SGHTA, CDR2 FQGNSA. The junction had 5 bases not matched to a gene; V was cut back by 4 bases and J by 1 base. This CDR3 has 15 amino acids. The CDR3 sequence is CASSSGQGTSYEQYF. In DNA, the CDR3 is TGTGCCAGCAGCTCGGGACAGGGTACTTCCTACGAGCAGTACTTC.

V usage is TRBV6-6 and J usage is TRBJ1-5, with a tentative D call TRBD1 (5 bases). Trimming removed 2 bases from V and 6 bases from J, with 11 bases in between. CDR3 size: 14 residues. Germline V gene lookup returns CDR1 MNHNY and CDR2 SVGAGI (reference sequence). The CDR3 spells CASSYPGILQPQHF. The CDR3 coding sequence is TGTGCCAGCAGTTACCCAGGGATACTTCAGCCCCAGCATTTT.

This clone appeared once. This chain uses TRBV7-2 with TRBJ1-5; TRBD1 matches at 8 bases. Germline values: CDR1 SGHTA, CDR2 FQGNSA. The CDR3 runs 15 residues. J lost 5 bases, V lost 3 bases, and 6 bases had no gene match. The CDR3 loop is CASSFGQGGYQPQHF. CDR3 nucleotides: TGTGCCAGCAGCTTCGGACAGGGTGGCTATCAGCCCCAGCATTTT.

This clone was recorded once. The V and J genes are TRBV19 and TRBJ2-5, with TRBD2 matching over 7 bases. Germline trimming cut 0 bases from V and 4 bases from J; bases unmatched to any gene: 2. The CDR3 sequence is 14 residues long. Germline V gene lookup returns CDR1 LNHDA and CDR2 SQIVND (reference sequence). CDR3 loop: CASSIDWGGETQYF. CDR3 DNA: TGTGCCAGTAGTATAGATTGGGGGGGAGAGACCCAGTACTTC.

The gene calls are TRBV11-3 and TRBJ1-1; D is unclear. Deletions cut 3 bases from V and 5 bases from J, with 13 bases between. Germline-derived CDR1 and CDR2 are SGHNT and YENEEA. This CDR3 spans 14 amino acids. This chain's CDR3 is CASSLTHLGTEAFF. The CDR3 DNA sequence: TGTGCCAGCAGCTTGACCCACCTCGGGACTGAAGCTTTCTTT.

The chain couples TRBV5-8 to TRBJ2-3; 8 bases align to TRBD2. V gave up 4 bases and J gave up 5 bases; unmatched junction bases: 9. The CDR3 consists of 15 residues. CDR1 SGHTS and CDR2 YDEGEE come from the germline V gene. The CDR3 loop reads CASSRGTSVGDTQYF. The CDR3 DNA reads TGTGCCAGCAGCCGCGGGACTAGTGTTGGAGATACGCAGTATTTT.

This chain uses TRBV5-1 with TRBJ2-7, with D perhaps matching TRBD1 (6 bases). This CDR3 spans 16 amino acids. Germline V CDR1 and CDR2: SGHRS, YFSETQ. V was clipped by 5 bases and J by 3 bases, with 21 bases between them. The CDR3 nucleotides are TGCGCCAGCAGACCAGACAGGAAGGGAAGGGACTACGAGCAGTACTTC. It yields the protein CASRPDRKGRDYEQYF.

This clone appeared many times. This chain links TRBV14 with TRBJ2-2, with 8 bases aligning to TRBD1. The CDR3 covers 15 residues. Germline CDR1 is SGHDN and CDR2 is FVKESK. The trim removed 6 bases at V and 5 bases at J, leaving 8 bases unmatched. As DNA, the CDR3 is TGTGCCAGCAGTCCTTACAGGGGGAGGACCGGGGAGCTGTTTTTT. It codes for CASSPYRGRTGELFF.

V and J are TRBV14 and TRBJ2-7; D may be TRBD1 (6 bases). The CDR3 is 14 amino acids. Germline V gives CDR1 SGHDN, CDR2 FVKESK. Trimming took 3 bases from V and 5 from J, leaving 14 bases between them. The CDR3 DNA sequence: TGTGCCAGCAGCCAGGGGGCAGGGGTCCACGAGCAGTACTTC. Translating it yields CASSQGAGVHEQYF.

V is TRBV25-1 and J is TRBJ1-1; the D gene is possibly TRBD1 (6 bases). V was trimmed by 4 bases and J by 11 bases, leaving 17 bases between them. The CDR3 spans 13 residues. Germline CDR1 MGHDK, CDR2 SYGVNS. The CDR3 sequence is CASSAWDGTRAFF. The CDR3 coding sequence is TGTGCCAGCAGTGCCTGGGATGGGACAAGGGCTTTCTTT.

Worth noting for this clone: The same CDR3 can be traced to other DNA sequences in this sample. J is TRBJ1-5 and V is TRBV18; 10 bases fit TRBD1. V lost 6 bases and J lost 4; bases outside the gene matches: 6. The germline V gene encodes CDR1 KGHSH and CDR2 LQKENI. This CDR3 spans 15 amino acids. The CDR3 sequence is CASSPDRGGNQPQHF. CDR3 nucleotide sequence: TGTGCCAGCTCTCCGGACAGGGGGGGGAATCAGCCCCAGCATTTT.

The chain joins TRBV7-2 to TRBJ2-5, with D possibly being TRBD2 (7 bases). The germline gives CDR1 SGHTA, CDR2 FQGNSA. V lost 1 base, J lost 11 bases, and 17 bases lay in between. The CDR3 sequence is 14 residues long. In DNA, the CDR3 is TGTGCCAGCAGCTTAGGGGGGGGGCCGCCAGCTCAGTACTTC. Its translation: CASSLGGGPPAQYF.

The chain is built from TRBV10-3 and TRBJ1-1, with 7 bases aligning to TRBD1. Germline V gives CDR1 ENHRY, CDR2 SYGVKD. The CDR3 runs to 12 residues. With V trimmed by 11 bases and J by 2 bases, 5 bases remained unmatched. The DNA of the CDR3 is TGTGCCGCCAGGGGGGATAACACTGAAGCTTTCTTT. Translated, it gives CAARGDNTEAFF.

This chain connects TRBV10-1 to TRBJ2-2, with D perhaps TRBD1 (6 bases). Between the trimmed V and J ends, which lost 11 bases and 2 bases, there was a span of 18 bases. The CDR3 is made up of 15 amino acids. CDR1 and CDR2 (germline): WNHNN, SYGVQD (reference sequence). The CDR3 DNA is TGCGCCCGCTCGTATAGGGACAAAAACACCGGGGAGCTGTTTTTT. The encoded protein is CARSYRDKNTGELFF.

The chain carries TRBV6-5 and TRBJ2-7, with a weak D call TRBD1 (6 bases). Trimming removed 8 bases from V and 7 bases from J, with 24 bases in between. The CDR3 contains 15 residues. The V gene's germline CDR1 is MNHEY and CDR2 SVGAGI. The CDR3 is CASAQALTGSGEQYF. The DNA for the CDR3 is TGTGCCAGCGCCCAAGCGCTAACAGGGTCGGGAGAGCAGTACTTC.

In this sample, this clone turned up a few times. Here the CDR3 DNA reads TGTGCCAGCACCGAGACCGGGACACCCTATGGCTACACCTTC. It translates to CASTETGTPYGYTF. This chain uses TRBV28 with TRBJ1-2; the D gene is possibly TRBD1 (6 bases). The CDR3 runs to 14 residues. Trimming shortened V by 7 bases and J by 4 bases, and 16 bases separated the two germline ends. Germline CDR1 reads MDHEN; CDR2 reads SYDVKM.

The rearrangement joins TRBV25-1 to TRBJ1-2; D is unresolved. Germline assignment: CDR1 MGHDK and CDR2 SYGVNS. The CDR3 runs 11 residues. Trimming took off 6 bases at V and 4 bases at J, with 6 bases between the two ends. This CDR3 is CASREGYGYTF. DNA for the CDR3: TGTGCCAGCAGAGAGGGCTATGGCTACACCTTC.

The V and J genes are TRBV2 and TRBJ1-1; 9 bases are shared with TRBD1. Unmatched junction bases numbered 5, after V lost 6 bases and J lost 0 bases. The germline gives CDR1 SNHLY, CDR2 FYNNEI. The CDR3 covers 15 residues. The CDR3 region has the DNA TGTGCCAGCAGGGACAGGGGATGGTTGAACACTGAAGCTTTCTTT. It translates to CASRDRGWLNTEAFF.